This T cell receptor (beta chain) is from a study of T cell responses to AZD1222 COVID-19 vaccine. Study-level findings and limits: Repertoire sampling occurred only after the peak T cell response. An increase in Spike-specific TCR breadth and depth was observed after two AZD1222 doses. Dominant CD4 TCR responses targeted spike regions 160-218 and 743-854.

Sequenced by immunoSEQ multiplex PCR; TCRdb stores in-frame clones only, minus some. In the table there are about 130,000 clones, just over 90% of which are singletons. Concerning this clone itself: Its target is unknown.

The CDR3 length is 15 residues. V trimming: 3 bases; J trimming: 5 bases; junction bases outside the gene matches: 4. Germline V gene sequence: CDR1 SGHDT, CDR2 YYEEEE. Analysis merged second doses at about 4 or about 12 weeks. This specimen consisted of peripheral blood, obtained 28 days after the second AZD1222 dose. This receptor was taken from an adult who received the AZD1222 COVID-19 vaccine. The chain uses TRBV5-6 and TRBJ2-7, with TRBD2 matching 14 bases. The CDR3 region has the DNA TGTGCCAGCAGCTCGGGACTAGCGGGAGTGGACGAGCAGTACTTC. This translates into CASSSGLAGVDEQYF.